Reported below is one TCR beta chain. This record comes from a study of T-cell reconstitution after alpha-beta-depleted transplantation in children. V trimming: 6 bases; J trimming: 3 bases; junction bases outside the gene matches: 6. The V gene's germline CDR1 is DFQATT and CDR2 SNEGSKA (reference sequence). There are 14 residues in the CDR3. As it was prepared, the TCRbeta library received unique molecular identifiers. Using its own MiXCR run on the PCR reads, TCRdb lists one record per CDR3 protein. The sample has hundreds of thousands of distinct CDR3 sequences, around 8.4% seen once. Specimen: PBMCs, mostly from graft donor cells, collected 360 days after TCRalphabeta/CD19-depleted stem cell transplant. J is TRBJ1-4 and V is TRBV20-1, with 8 nucleotides matching TRBD1. The receptor was derived from a male patient between 2 and 10 years old who had a stem cell transplant for acute myeloid leukemia, so the T cells may come from the graft donor. The CDR3 region is CSATTGVPNEKLFF. CDR3 DNA: TGCAGTGCAACGACAGGGGTCCCTAATGAAAAACTGTTTTTT.